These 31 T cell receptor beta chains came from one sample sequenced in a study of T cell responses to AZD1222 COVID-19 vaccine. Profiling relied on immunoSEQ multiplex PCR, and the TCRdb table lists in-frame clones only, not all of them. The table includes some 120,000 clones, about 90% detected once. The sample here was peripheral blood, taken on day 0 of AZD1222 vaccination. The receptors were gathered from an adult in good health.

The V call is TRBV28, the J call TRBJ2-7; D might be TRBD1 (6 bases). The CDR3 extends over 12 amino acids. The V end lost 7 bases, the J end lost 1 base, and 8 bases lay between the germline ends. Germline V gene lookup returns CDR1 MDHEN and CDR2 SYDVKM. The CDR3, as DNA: TGTGCCAGCAAAACAGGGTCCTACGAGCAGTACTTC. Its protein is CASKTGSYEQYF.

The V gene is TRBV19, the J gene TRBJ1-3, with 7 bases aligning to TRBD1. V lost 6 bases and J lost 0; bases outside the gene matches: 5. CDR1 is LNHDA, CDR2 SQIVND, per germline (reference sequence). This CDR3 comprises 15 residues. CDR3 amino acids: CASSLDRNSGNTIYF. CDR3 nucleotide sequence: TGTGCCAGTAGCTTGGACAGGAACTCTGGAAACACCATATATTTT.

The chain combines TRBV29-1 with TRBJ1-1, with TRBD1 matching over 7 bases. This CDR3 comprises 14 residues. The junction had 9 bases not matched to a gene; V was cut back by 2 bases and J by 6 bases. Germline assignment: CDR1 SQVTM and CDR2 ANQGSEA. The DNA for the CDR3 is TGCAGCGTTGAAAATGGACAGGCTTCGTCTGAAGCTTTCTTT. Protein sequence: CSVENGQASSEAFF.

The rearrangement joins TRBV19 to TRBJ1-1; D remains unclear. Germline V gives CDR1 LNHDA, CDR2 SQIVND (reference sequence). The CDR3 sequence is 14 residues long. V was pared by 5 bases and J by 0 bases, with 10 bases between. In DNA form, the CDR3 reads TGTGCCAGTAGTGTCGGTCACTTGAACACTGAAGCTTTCTTT. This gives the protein CASSVGHLNTEAFF.

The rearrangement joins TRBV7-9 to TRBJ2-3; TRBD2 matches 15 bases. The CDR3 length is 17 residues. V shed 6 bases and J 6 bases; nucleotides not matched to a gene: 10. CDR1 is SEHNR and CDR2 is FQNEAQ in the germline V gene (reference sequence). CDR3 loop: CASSRDVGTSGGDTQYF. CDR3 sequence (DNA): TGTGCCAGCAGTCGCGACGTCGGGACTAGCGGGGGGGATACGCAGTATTTT.

This CDR3 reads CASSPPGTIGEQYF. CDR3 nucleotide sequence: TGTGCCAGCTCACCACCCGGGACAATCGGCGAGCAGTACTTC. This sequence joins TRBV18 and TRBJ2-7, with a tentative D call TRBD1 (6 bases). Trimming cost V 0 bases and J 6 bases, with 12 bases left between them. The CDR3 covers 14 residues. Per germline, CDR1 KGHSH and CDR2 LQKENI.

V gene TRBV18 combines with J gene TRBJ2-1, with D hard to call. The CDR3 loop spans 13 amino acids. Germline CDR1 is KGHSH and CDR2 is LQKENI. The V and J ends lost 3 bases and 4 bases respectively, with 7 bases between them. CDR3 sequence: CASSPDGYNEQFF. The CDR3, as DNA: TGTGCCAGCTCACCGGACGGGTACAATGAGCAGTTCTTC.

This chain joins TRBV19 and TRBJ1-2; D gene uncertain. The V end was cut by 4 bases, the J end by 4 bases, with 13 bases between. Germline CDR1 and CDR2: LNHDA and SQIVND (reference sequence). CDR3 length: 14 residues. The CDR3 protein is CASSRASRAYGYTF. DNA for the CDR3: TGTGCCAGTAGTAGGGCCAGCCGGGCCTATGGCTACACCTTC.

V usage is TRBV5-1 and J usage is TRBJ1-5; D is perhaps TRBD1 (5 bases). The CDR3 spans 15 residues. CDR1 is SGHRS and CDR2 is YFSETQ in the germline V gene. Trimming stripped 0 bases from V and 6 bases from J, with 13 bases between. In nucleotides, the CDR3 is TGCGCCAGCAGCTTGGTATATGGGGCGGGTCAGCCCCAGCATTTT. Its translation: CASSLVYGAGQPQHF.

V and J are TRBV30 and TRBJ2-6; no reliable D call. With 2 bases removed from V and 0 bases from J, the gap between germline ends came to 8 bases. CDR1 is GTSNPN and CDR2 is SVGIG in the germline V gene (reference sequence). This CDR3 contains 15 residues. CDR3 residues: CAWSPAPSGANVLTF. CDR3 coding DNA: TGTGCCTGGAGTCCGGCCCCCTCTGGGGCCAACGTCCTGACTTTC.

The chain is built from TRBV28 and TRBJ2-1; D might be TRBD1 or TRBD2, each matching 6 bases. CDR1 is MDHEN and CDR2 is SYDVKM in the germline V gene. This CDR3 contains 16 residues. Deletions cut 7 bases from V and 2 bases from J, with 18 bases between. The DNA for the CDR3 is TGTGCCAGCATGGTTGTGAACGGGGGCACCTACAATGAGCAGTTCTTC. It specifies CASMVVNGGTYNEQFF.

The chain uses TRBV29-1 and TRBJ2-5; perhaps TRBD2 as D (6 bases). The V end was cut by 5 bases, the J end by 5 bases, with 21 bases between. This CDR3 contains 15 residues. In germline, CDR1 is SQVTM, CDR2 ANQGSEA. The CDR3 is CSVRKWGRSGETQYF. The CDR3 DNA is TGCAGCGTTCGAAAGTGGGGGAGGAGCGGGGAGACCCAGTACTTC.

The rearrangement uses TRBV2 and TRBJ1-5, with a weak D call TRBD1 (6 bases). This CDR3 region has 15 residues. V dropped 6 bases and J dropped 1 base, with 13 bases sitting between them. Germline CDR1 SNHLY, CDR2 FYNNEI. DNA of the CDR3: TGTGCCAGCAGCCAAGGGGGGGCCAGCAATCAGCCCCAGCATTTT. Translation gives CASSQGGASNQPQHF.

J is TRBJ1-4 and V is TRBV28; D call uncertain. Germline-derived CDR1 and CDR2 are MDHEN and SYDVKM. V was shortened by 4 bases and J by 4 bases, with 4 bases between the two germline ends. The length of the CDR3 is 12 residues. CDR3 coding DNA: TGTGCCAGCAGTTACCTTAATGAAAAACTGTTTTTT. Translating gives CASSYLNEKLFF. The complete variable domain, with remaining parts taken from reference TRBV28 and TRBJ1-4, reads DVKVTQSSRYLVKRTGEKVFLECVQDMDHENMFWYRQDPGLGLRLIYFSYDVKMKEKGDIPEGYSVSREKKERFSLILESASTNQTSMYLCASSYLNEKLFFGSGTQLSVL.

CDR3 in DNA: TGTGCCAGCAGGGGGGCCCAGGGGATCTACGAGCAGTACTTC. It yields the protein CASRGAQGIYEQYF. The chain uses TRBV2 and TRBJ2-7; D is perhaps TRBD1 (6 bases). Trimming stripped 6 bases from V and 3 bases from J, with 15 bases between. Germline loops: CDR1 SNHLY, CDR2 FYNNEI. This CDR3 comprises 14 residues.

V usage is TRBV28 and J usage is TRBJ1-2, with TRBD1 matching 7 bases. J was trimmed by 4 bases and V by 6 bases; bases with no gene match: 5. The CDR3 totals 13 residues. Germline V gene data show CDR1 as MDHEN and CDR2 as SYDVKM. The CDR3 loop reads CASSQGGRYGYTF. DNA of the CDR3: TGTGCCAGCAGCCAAGGGGGCCGCTATGGCTACACCTTC.

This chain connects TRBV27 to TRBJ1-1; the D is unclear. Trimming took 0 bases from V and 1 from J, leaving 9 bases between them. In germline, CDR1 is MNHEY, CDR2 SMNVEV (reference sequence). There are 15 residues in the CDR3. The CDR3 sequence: CASSLSGSPNTEAFF. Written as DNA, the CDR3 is TGTGCCAGCAGTTTATCCGGGAGTCCGAACACTGAAGCTTTCTTT.

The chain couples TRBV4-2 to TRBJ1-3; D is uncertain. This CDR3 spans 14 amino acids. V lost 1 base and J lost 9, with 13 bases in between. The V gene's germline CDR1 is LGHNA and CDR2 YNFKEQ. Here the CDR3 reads CASSQVQPYGTIYF. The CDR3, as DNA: TGTGCCAGCAGCCAAGTACAGCCTTATGGCACCATATATTTT.

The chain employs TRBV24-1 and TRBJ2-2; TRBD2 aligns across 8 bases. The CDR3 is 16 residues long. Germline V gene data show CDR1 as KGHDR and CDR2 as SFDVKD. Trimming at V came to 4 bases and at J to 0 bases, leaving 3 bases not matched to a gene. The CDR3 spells CATSEPGLANTGELFF. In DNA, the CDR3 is TGTGCCACCAGTGAGCCGGGACTAGCGAACACCGGGGAGCTGTTTTTT.

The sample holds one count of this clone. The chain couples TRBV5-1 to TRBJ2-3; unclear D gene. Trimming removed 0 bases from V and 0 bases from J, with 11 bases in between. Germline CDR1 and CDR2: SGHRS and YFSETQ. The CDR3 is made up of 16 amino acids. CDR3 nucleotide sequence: TGCGCCAGCAGCTTGGTAGGCGGAACTAGCACAGATACGCAGTATTTT. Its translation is CASSLVGGTSTDTQYF. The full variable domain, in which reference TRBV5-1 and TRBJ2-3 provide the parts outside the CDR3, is KAGVTQTPRYLIKTRGQQVTLSCSPISGHRSVSWYQQTPGQGLQFLFEYFSETQRNKGNFPGRFSGRQFSNSRSEMNVSTLELGDSALYLCASSLVGGTSTDTQYFGPGTRLTVL.

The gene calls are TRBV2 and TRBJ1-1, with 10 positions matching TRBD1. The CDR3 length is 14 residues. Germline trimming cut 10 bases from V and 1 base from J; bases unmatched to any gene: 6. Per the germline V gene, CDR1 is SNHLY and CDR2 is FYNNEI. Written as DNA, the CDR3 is TGTGCCACCATAGGGACAGGGGCGAACACTGAAGCTTTCTTT. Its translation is CATIGTGANTEAFF.

CDR3 region: CASSLSNPGIYGYTF. Here the CDR3 DNA reads TGTGCCAGCAGTTTATCGAACCCCGGGATTTATGGCTACACCTTC. The rearrangement uses TRBV27 and TRBJ1-2; D gene ambiguous. The CDR3 extends over 15 amino acids. Germline assignment: CDR1 MNHEY and CDR2 SMNVEV (reference sequence). Trimming left V 0 bases short and J 5 bases short, with 13 bases between.

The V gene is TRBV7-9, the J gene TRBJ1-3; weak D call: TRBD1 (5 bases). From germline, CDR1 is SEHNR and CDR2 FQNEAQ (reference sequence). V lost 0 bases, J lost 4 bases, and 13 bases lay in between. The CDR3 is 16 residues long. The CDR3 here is CASSLARGSSGNTIYF. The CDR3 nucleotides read TGTGCCAGCAGCTTAGCGCGGGGGTCCTCCGGAAACACCATATATTTT. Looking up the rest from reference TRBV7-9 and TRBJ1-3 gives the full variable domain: DTGVSQNPRHKITKRGQNVTFRCDPISEHNRLYWYRQTLGQGPEFLTYFQNEAQLEKSRLLSDRFSAERPKGSFSTLEIQRTEQGDSAMYLCASSLARGSSGNTIYFGEGSWLTVV.

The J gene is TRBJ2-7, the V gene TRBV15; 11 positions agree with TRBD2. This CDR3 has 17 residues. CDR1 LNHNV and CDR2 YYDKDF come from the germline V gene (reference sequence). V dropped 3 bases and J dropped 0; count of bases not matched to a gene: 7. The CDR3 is CATSSSHTSGSSYEQYF. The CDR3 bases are TGTGCCACCAGCAGCAGTCACACTAGCGGGAGCTCCTACGAGCAGTACTTC.

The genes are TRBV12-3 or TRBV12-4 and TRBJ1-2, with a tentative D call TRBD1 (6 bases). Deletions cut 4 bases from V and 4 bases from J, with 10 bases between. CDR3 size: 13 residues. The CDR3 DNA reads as TGTGCCAGCAGTTCACAGGGTGTCTATGGCTACACCTTC. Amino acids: CASSSQGVYGYTF.

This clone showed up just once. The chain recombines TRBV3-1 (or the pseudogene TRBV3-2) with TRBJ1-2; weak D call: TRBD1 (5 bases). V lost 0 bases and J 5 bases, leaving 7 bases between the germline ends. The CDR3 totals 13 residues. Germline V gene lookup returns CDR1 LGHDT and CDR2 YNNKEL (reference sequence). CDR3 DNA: TGTGCCAGCAGCCAAGATAGGGGTTATGGCTACACCTTC. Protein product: CASSQDRGYGYTF.

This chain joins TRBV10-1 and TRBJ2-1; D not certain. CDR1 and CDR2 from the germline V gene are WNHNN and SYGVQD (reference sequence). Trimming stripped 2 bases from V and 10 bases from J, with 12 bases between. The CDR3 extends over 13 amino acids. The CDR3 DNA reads TGCGCCAGCAGTGAGATGGGGATCGGAGAGCAGTTCTTC. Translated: CASSEMGIGEQFF.

Here the CDR3 reads CASSLFGTEFYTQYF. CDR3 DNA sequence: TGTGCCAGCAGTTTATTTGGGACTGAGTTTTATACGCAGTATTTT. The chain couples TRBV27 to TRBJ2-3; perhaps TRBD2 as D (6 bases). V lost 1 base, J lost 7 bases, and 15 bases lay in between. The CDR3 covers 15 residues. Per germline, CDR1 MNHEY and CDR2 SMNVEV (reference sequence).

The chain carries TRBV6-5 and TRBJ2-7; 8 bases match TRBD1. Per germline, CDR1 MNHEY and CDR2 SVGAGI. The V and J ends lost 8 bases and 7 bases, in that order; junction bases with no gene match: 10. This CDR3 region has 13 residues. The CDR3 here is CASGIQGAREQYF. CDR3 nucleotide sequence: TGTGCCAGCGGTATTCAGGGGGCGCGGGAGCAGTACTTC.

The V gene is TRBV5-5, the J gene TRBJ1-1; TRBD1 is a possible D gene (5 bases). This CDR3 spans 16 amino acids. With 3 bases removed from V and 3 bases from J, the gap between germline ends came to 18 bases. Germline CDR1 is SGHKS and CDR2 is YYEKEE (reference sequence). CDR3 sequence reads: CASSSPDLGGDTEAFF. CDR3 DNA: TGTGCCAGCAGCTCCCCCGACTTGGGGGGGGACACTGAAGCTTTCTTT.

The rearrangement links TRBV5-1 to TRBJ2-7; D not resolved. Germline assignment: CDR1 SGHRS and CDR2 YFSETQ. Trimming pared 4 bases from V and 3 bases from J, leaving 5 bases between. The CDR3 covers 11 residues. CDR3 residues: CASSENYEQYF. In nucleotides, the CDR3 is TGCGCCAGCAGCGAAAACTACGAGCAGTACTTC.